This TCR beta chain was profiled in a study of blood T cell repertoires in COVID-19. Background on the study: From the United States, Italy and Spain came samples of acute and convalescent COVID-19. In each case, the material was cDNA or gDNA derived from T cells, B-cell-depleted T cells, or PBMCs.

Original handling: For nucleated cells, counts were estimated from reference gene primer amplification. Measured with immunoSEQ multiplex PCR; TCRdb has only the in-frame clones, and not every one. V and J calls and clone size come straight from that table; D and trimming were deduced from the DNA. The repertoire has roughly 60,000 clones, over 75% of them found once; the top ten carry roughly 3.9%. The germline V and J ends were trimmed by 4 bases and 3 bases, with 19 bases remaining between them. The CDR3 runs to 16 residues. The germline V gene has CDR1 LNHDA and CDR2 SQIVND (reference sequence). The material sequenced was peripheral blood. The TCR sequence derives from a middle-aged man with active COVID-19. The chain carries TRBV19 and TRBJ2-7; possible D gene TRBD1, 6 bases. In DNA, the CDR3 is TGTGCCAGTAGTACGGGACACAAAGTATGGGTCTACGAGCAGTACTTC. Translation: CASSTGHKVWVYEQYF.